Below, 25 T cell receptor beta chains from the same sample are listed, as sequenced in a study of control samples from healthy donors and cancer patients. The method was immunoSEQ multiplex PCR; TCRdb's version includes in-frame clones alone and lacks a portion of them. This sample yields fewer than 150,000 clones, of which about 89% are seen a single time; 7.8% belongs to the top ten. The sequenced sample was blood. The receptors here all came from a woman younger than 30 in good health.

This clone was recorded only once. The chain is built from TRBV7-9 and TRBJ2-7, with 13 nucleotides matching TRBD2. The CDR3 totals 17 residues. The trim removed 5 bases at V and 6 bases at J, leaving 13 bases unmatched. Germline CDR1 is SEHNR and CDR2 is FQNEAQ (reference sequence). CDR3 region: CASSPRGEGLAGSEQYF. CDR3 coding DNA: TGTGCCAGCAGCCCCCGGGGTGAGGGACTAGCGGGATCCGAGCAGTACTTC.

This clone was counted only a few times. The J gene is TRBJ1-1, the V gene TRBV3-1 (or the pseudogene TRBV3-2); 9 bases agree with TRBD1. From germline, CDR1 is LGHDT and CDR2 YNNKEL (reference sequence). With 4 bases clipped from V and 7 bases from J, the junction kept 7 bases outside the gene matches. The CDR3 sequence is 14 residues long. CDR3 loop: CASSRDRATYEAFF. The CDR3 DNA reads TGTGCCAGCAGCCGGGACAGGGCGACTTATGAAGCTTTCTTT.

J is TRBJ2-5 and V is TRBV9, with D maybe TRBD2 (5 bases). Trimming cost V 4 bases and J 0 bases, with 13 bases left between them. Germline-derived CDR1 and CDR2 are SGDLS and YYNGEE. The CDR3 loop spans 15 amino acids. The CDR3 spells CASSLGLSYQETQYF. DNA of the CDR3: TGTGCCAGCAGCTTAGGACTGTCGTACCAAGAGACCCAGTACTTC.

This chain joins TRBV7-9 and TRBJ1-2; 9 bases fit TRBD1. With 1 base clipped from V and 4 bases from J, the junction kept 7 bases outside the gene matches. Germline-derived CDR1 and CDR2 are SEHNR and FQNEAQ (reference sequence). The CDR3 runs to 16 residues. In DNA form, the CDR3 reads TGTGCCAGCAGCTTAGGGACAGGGGCTTTTGGCTATGGCTACACCTTC. The encoded protein is CASSLGTGAFGYGYTF.

As to this clone: One base away lies a much larger clone, so this may be a sequencing read error. The chain links TRBV27 to TRBJ2-5; TRBD1 aligns across 7 bases. The germline V gene has CDR1 MNHEY and CDR2 SMNVEV (reference sequence). The CDR3 contains 14 residues. CDR3 nucleotide sequence: TGTGCCAGCAGCCCCACAGGGGATGGAGAGATCCAGTACTTC. Residues: CASSPTGDGEIQYF.

J is TRBJ2-1 and V is TRBV24-1; TRBD2 matches at 7 bases. The V segment lost 3 bases and the J segment 7 bases; nucleotides outside the gene matches: 17. The CDR3 loop spans 18 amino acids. Germline loops: CDR1 KGHDR, CDR2 SFDVKD. For the CDR3, the DNA is TGTGCCACCAGTGATGCTGGGGAGCGGGGCGGGAGAGAAAATGAGCAGTTCTTC. As protein: CATSDAGERGGRENEQFF.

The rearrangement links TRBV28 to TRBJ1-2, with TRBD1 matching 8 bases. This CDR3 comprises 16 residues. Per the germline V gene, CDR1 is MDHEN and CDR2 is SYDVKM. Trimming at V came to 2 bases and at J to 1 base, leaving 6 bases not matched to a gene. The DNA of the CDR3 is TGTGCCAGCAGTTTAGGCCCAGGGGGCGGTAACTATGGCTACACCTTC. It specifies CASSLGPGGGNYGYTF.

The chain uses TRBV10-3 and TRBJ2-7, with TRBD1 matching over 7 bases. V gave up 0 bases and J gave up 2 bases; unmatched junction bases: 1. This CDR3 has 14 residues. Germline-derived CDR1 and CDR2 are ENHRY and SYGVKD. The CDR3 region is CAISESTGAYEQYF. CDR3 nucleotide sequence: TGTGCCATCAGTGAGTCAACAGGGGCCTACGAGCAGTACTTC.

This chain connects TRBV7-3 to TRBJ2-1; 16 nucleotides line up with TRBD2. Germline V gives CDR1 SGHTA, CDR2 FQGTGA. The CDR3 has 16 residues. V gave up 2 bases and J gave up 10 bases; unmatched junction bases: 5. The CDR3 DNA is TGTGCCAGCAGCTTAGGGACTAGCGGGAGGGGCGGCGAGCAGTTCTTC. The encoded protein is CASSLGTSGRGGEQFF.

The J gene is TRBJ2-1, the V gene TRBV5-8; TRBD2 aligns across 12 bases. V lost 0 bases, J lost 4 bases, and 5 bases stayed unmatched. Germline V gene lookup returns CDR1 SGHTS and CDR2 YDEGEE. The CDR3 loop spans 17 amino acids. DNA of the CDR3: TGTGCCAGCAGCTTGGGACTAGCGGGAGTATGGTACAATGAGCAGTTCTTC. Translating gives CASSLGLAGVWYNEQFF.

This clone was detected once. This chain links TRBV2 with TRBJ1-2, with a weak D call TRBD1 (6 bases). Germline V lookup: CDR1 SNHLY, CDR2 FYNNEI. There are 12 residues in the CDR3. Between the trimmed V and J ends, which lost 6 bases and 7 bases, there was a span of 12 bases. The CDR3 loop is CASRDSKGGYTF. The CDR3 DNA sequence: TGTGCCAGCAGGGACAGCAAGGGTGGCTACACCTTC.

The chain employs TRBV12-1 and TRBJ1-5; TRBD1, the table's D call, lacks a check against the DNA. TRBV12-1 represents a pseudogene. The length of the CDR3 is 16 residues. The CDR3 here is CASSYEPTGSNQPQHF. DNA for the CDR3: TGTGCCAGCAGCTACGAACCGACAGGGAGCAATCAGCCCCAGCATTTT.

The rearrangement links TRBV14 to TRBJ2-3; 11 bases are a match to TRBD1. J was trimmed by 7 bases and V by 5 bases; bases with no gene match: 11. Germline values: CDR1 SGHDN, CDR2 FVKESK. The length of the CDR3 is 16 residues. CDR3 in amino acids: CASSAPGTGGRNTQYF. For the CDR3, the DNA is TGTGCCAGCAGCGCGCCCGGGACAGGGGGTCGGAATACGCAGTATTTT.

This sequence joins TRBV7-9 and TRBJ1-1; perhaps TRBD1 as D (5 bases). Germline CDR1 reads SEHNR; CDR2 reads FQNEAQ (reference sequence). There are 14 residues in the CDR3. The V end lost 1 base, the J end lost 1 base, and 7 bases lay between the germline ends. CDR3 DNA: TGTGCCAGCAGCTTAGGGGACCGGAACACTGAAGCTTTCTTT. It translates to CASSLGDRNTEAFF.

In its sample, this clone was seen once. This chain links TRBV4-3 with TRBJ2-3; D is undetermined. From germline, CDR1 is LGHNA and CDR2 YSLEER. The V end was cut by 0 bases, the J end by 2 bases, with 12 bases between. CDR3 length: 16 residues. The CDR3 loop reads CASSQDSGRNTDTQYF. CDR3 coding DNA: TGCGCCAGCAGCCAAGATTCGGGCCGGAACACAGATACGCAGTATTTT.

This rearrangement joins TRBV9 to TRBJ2-7; possibly TRBD1 or TRBD2 for D (5 bases each). V dropped 0 bases and J dropped 3 bases, with 7 bases sitting between them. Per germline, CDR1 SGDLS and CDR2 YYNGEE. The CDR3 runs 13 residues. The CDR3 reads CASSVAGRYEQYF. The CDR3 DNA sequence: TGTGCCAGCAGCGTAGCGGGACGCTACGAGCAGTACTTC. Supplemented by reference TRBV9 and TRBJ2-7, the full variable domain reads DSGVTQTPKHLITATGQRVTLRCSPRSGDLSVYWYQQSLDQGLQFLIQYYNGEERAKGNILERFSAQQFPDLHSELNLSSLELGDSALYFCASSVAGRYEQYFGPGTRLTVT.

The CDR3 spells CASSTDRDSYNEQFF. Here the CDR3 DNA reads TGTGCCAGCAGCACTGACAGAGACTCCTACAATGAGCAGTTCTTC. The chain recombines TRBV6-2 or TRBV6-3 with TRBJ2-1; possibly TRBD1 for D (5 bases). Trimming cost V 6 bases and J 0 bases, with 12 bases left between them. Germline V CDR1 and CDR2: MNHEY, SVGEGT. CDR3 length: 15 amino acids.

This chain connects TRBV28 to TRBJ1-2; no clear D. Germline lookup yields CDR1 MDHEN and CDR2 SYDVKM. Trimming took 3 bases from V and 4 from J, leaving 6 bases between them. This CDR3 has 12 residues. The CDR3 spells CASSLNTYGYTF. CDR3 DNA sequence: TGTGCCAGCAGTTTGAACACCTATGGCTACACCTTC.

The genes are TRBV12-5 and TRBJ2-5; TRBD1 aligns across 7 bases. This CDR3 has 17 residues. V shed 0 bases, J shed 1 base, and the junction held 8 bases outside the gene matches. Germline V gene lookup returns CDR1 LGHNT and CDR2 FRNRAP. The CDR3, as DNA: TGTGCTAGTGGTTTGGTAGAGACAGGGTCACCCCAAGAGACCCAGTACTTC. Amino acids: CASGLVETGSPQETQYF.

The chain combines TRBV6-2 or TRBV6-3 with TRBJ2-5; 11 nucleotides line up with TRBD2. The CDR3 totals 18 residues. Trimming took 4 bases from V and 1 from J; bases not matched to a gene: 11. Germline values: CDR1 MNHEY, CDR2 SVGEGT. The CDR3, as DNA: TGTGCCAGCAGTTCGACTAGCGGGGAATTCGGGGGCCAAGAGACCCAGTACTTC. Residues: CASSSTSGEFGGQETQYF.

This clone was seen once. The rearrangement joins TRBV7-8 to TRBJ2-3; 12 positions agree with TRBD2. V shed 1 base, J shed 2 bases, and the junction held 4 bases outside the gene matches. Looked up from germline, CDR1 is SGHVS and CDR2 is FQNEAQ. The CDR3 runs to 17 residues. In nucleotides, the CDR3 is TGTGCCAGCAGCTTAGACCTAGCGGGGGGGCTCACAGATACGCAGTATTTT. Its protein is CASSLDLAGGLTDTQYF.

The chain carries TRBV4-2 and TRBJ2-5, with D perhaps assigned TRBD1 or TRBD2 (7 bases each). CDR3 length equals 18 residues. The germline V and J ends were trimmed by 3 bases and 0 bases, with 20 bases remaining between them. Germline CDR1 LGHNA, CDR2 YNFKEQ. The CDR3 nucleotides read TGTGCCAGCAGCCAGGATCCCACAGGGGAGGGGTACCAAGAGACCCAGTACTTC. Residues: CASSQDPTGEGYQETQYF.

This clone was observed once. This sequence joins TRBV29-1 and TRBJ1-2, with D perhaps matching TRBD1 (6 bases). Germline V gene lookup returns CDR1 SQVTM and CDR2 ANQGSEA. The CDR3 runs 10 residues. The ends were cut back, 3 bases at V and 12 bases at J, with 11 bases in the middle. The CDR3: CSVERTGNTF. CDR3 in DNA: TGCAGCGTTGAGCGTACAGGGAACACCTTC. The full variable domain, in which reference TRBV29-1 and TRBJ1-2 provide the parts outside the CDR3, is SAVISQKPSRDICQRGTSLTIQCQVDSQVTMMFWYRQQPGQSLTLIATANQGSEATYESGFVIDKFPISRPNLTFSTLTVSNMSPEDSSIYLCSVERTGNTFGSGTRLTVV.

The V gene is TRBV21-1, the J gene TRBJ2-1; the table calls TRBD1, which could not be checked here. TRBV21-1 is a recognized pseudogene. This CDR3 is 16 amino acids long. The CDR3 reads CASSKDGDSSYNEQFF. CDR3 coding DNA: TGTGCCAGCAGCAAAGATGGCGACAGCTCCTACAATGAGCAGTTCTTC.

Regarding this clone: Other DNA sequences in this specimen translate into the identical CDR3. The rearrangement links TRBV9 to TRBJ2-3; either TRBD1 or TRBD2 may fit D (6 bases each). Germline CDR1 and CDR2: SGDLS and YYNGEE. V was trimmed by 2 bases and J by 3 bases, leaving 13 bases between them. The CDR3 contains 15 residues. As DNA, the CDR3 is TGTGCCAGCAGCGTGAGAGGGGGGCGGACAGATACGCAGTATTTT. This gives the protein CASSVRGGRTDTQYF. Filled out from reference TRBV9 and TRBJ2-3, the complete variable domain reads DSGVTQTPKHLITATGQRVTLRCSPRSGDLSVYWYQQSLDQGLQFLIQYYNGEERAKGNILERFSAQQFPDLHSELNLSSLELGDSALYFCASSVRGGRTDTQYFGPGTRLTVL.